The present entry profiles one T cell receptor (beta chain) with its context. This entry belongs to a study of blood T cell repertoires in COVID-19. Study-level information: PBMCs, B-cell-depleted T cells, or T cells were the source of the cDNA or gDNA that made up the material.

The CDR3 has 13 amino acids. After removal of 6 bases from V and 3 bases from J, the junction contained 4 bases not matched to a gene. Per the germline V gene, CDR1 is MNHEY and CDR2 is SVGEGT. In the study's own analysis: How many nucleated cells were present was estimated from reference gene primer amplification. Generated by immunoSEQ multiplex PCR, the TCRdb table keeps only in-frame clones and is missing some. D and trimming come from the DNA, and the V and J calls and clone size come from that table. This sample has 200,000 to 300,000 clones, with 85% found just once. All enrollees were roughly 18 to 95 years old and from some 24 US areas.

Sequences were obtained from PBMCs or T cells enriched from blood (not recorded which). The V gene is TRBV6-2 or TRBV6-3, the J gene TRBJ1-2; 7 nucleotides line up with TRBD1. The clonotype was recovered from a woman aged 45-65 years with acute COVID-19. The DNA for the CDR3 is TGTGCCAGCAGCACCGACAGGGACTATGGCTACACCTTC. This gives the protein CASSTDRDYGYTF.